These 27 T cell receptor beta chains were sequenced from one sample in a study of radiotherapy plus CTLA-4 blockade in lung cancer (dated by TCRdb to 2017 to 2018). Library generation was performed with the immunoSEQ multiplex PCR assay. TCRdb re-hosts the immuneACCESS table, in-frame sequences only. Its copies lack some clones; in the studies checked, an unresolved V gene accounts for under half of them, and the cause for the rest is not known. Here the sample has 80,000 to 100,000 clones; 82% occur a single time. The ten largest clones add up to roughly 3.5% of the sample. Sequencing was performed on peripheral blood, taken from a patient treated with radiotherapy plus ipilimumab. The receptors stem from a human donor with non-small cell lung cancer who had a partial response to radiotherapy plus ipilimumab.

The V and J genes are TRBV7-9 and TRBJ1-1, with a possible D match to TRBD1 (6 bases). This CDR3 is 16 amino acids long. Trimming removed 5 bases at V and 1 base at J, with 17 bases between. The germline gives CDR1 SEHNR, CDR2 FQNEAQ (reference sequence). Here the CDR3 reads CASSRMITQGNTEAFF. The CDR3 DNA reads TGTGCCAGCAGCCGCATGATTACACAGGGGAACACTGAAGCTTTCTTT.

This chain uses TRBV10-3 with TRBJ2-1; possible D gene TRBD2, 7 bases. The germline CDR1 and CDR2 sequences are ENHRY and SYGVKD. This CDR3 has 16 amino acids. With 1 base removed from V and 9 bases from J, the gap between germline ends came to 19 bases. In DNA form, the CDR3 reads TGTGCCATCAGTGAGTATCAGGCGGGGGCGTTTAGTGAGCAGTTCTTC. Protein sequence: CAISEYQAGAFSEQFF.

The chain recombines TRBV2 with TRBJ2-7, with TRBD1 identical over 9 bases. With V trimmed by 1 base and J by 4 bases, 5 bases remained unmatched. Germline V gene data show CDR1 as SNHLY and CDR2 as FYNNEI. The CDR3 covers 15 residues. The CDR3 reads CASSEGGQGGYEQYF. The CDR3 nucleotides are TGTGCCAGCAGTGAAGGGGGACAGGGTGGTTACGAGCAGTACTTC.

The rearrangement joins TRBV11-2 to TRBJ2-7, with 9 positions matching TRBD2. This CDR3 contains 13 residues. The V gene's germline CDR1 is SGHAT and CDR2 FQNNGV. The junction had 2 bases not matched to a gene; V was cut back by 5 bases and J by 3 bases. In DNA, the CDR3 is TGTGCCAGCAGCGTTAGCGGGAGCTACGAGCAGTACTTC. This codes for CASSVSGSYEQYF.

This chain joins TRBV6-1 and TRBJ2-3, with TRBD2 matching 16 bases. The CDR3 is 14 amino acids. Germline values: CDR1 MNHNS, CDR2 SASEGT. With V trimmed by 6 bases and J by 11 bases, 5 bases remained unmatched. Written as DNA, the CDR3 is TGTGCCAGCAGGGGGGGACTAGCGGGAGGGGGGCAGTATTTT. Residues: CASRGGLAGGGQYF.

The chain uses TRBV6-6 and TRBJ2-5, with D tentatively TRBD2 (6 bases). The closer fit of TRBJ2-7 to the DNA end suggests the J call may be wrong. Germline V gene sequence: CDR1 MNHNY, CDR2 SVGAGI (reference sequence). The CDR3 has 15 residues. The CDR3 region has the DNA TGTGCCAGCAGTTCCTCGACTAGAGTGGCCTACGAGCAGTACTTC. The encoded protein is CASSSSTRVAYEQYF.

This clone came up a few times. This chain joins TRBV7-2 and TRBJ2-5, with TRBD2 matching over 10 bases. V trimming: 5 bases; J trimming: 5 bases; junction bases outside the gene matches: 11. There are 16 residues in the CDR3. Germline V gene lookup returns CDR1 SGHTA and CDR2 FQGNSA. The CDR3 reads CASSPFGSGRLETQYF. The CDR3 DNA follows: TGTGCCAGCAGCCCCTTTGGTAGCGGGAGGCTGGAGACCCAGTACTTC.

The chain employs TRBV27 and TRBJ2-1, with D maybe TRBD2 (6 bases). Trimming removed 1 base at V and 4 bases at J, with 11 bases between. CDR1 MNHEY and CDR2 SMNVEV come from the germline V gene (reference sequence). The CDR3 length is 15 residues. The CDR3 here is CASSLYGTFYNEQFF. CDR3 DNA sequence: TGTGCCAGCAGTTTATACGGGACTTTTTACAATGAGCAGTTCTTC.

The genes are TRBV28 and TRBJ2-6; TRBD1 matches at 8 bases. Trimming cost V 3 bases and J 3 bases; bases outside gene matches: 7. Germline V gives CDR1 MDHEN, CDR2 SYDVKM. The CDR3 extends over 17 amino acids. The CDR3: CASSFPGQANGANVLTF. As DNA, the CDR3 is TGTGCCAGCAGTTTCCCGGGACAGGCGAATGGGGCCAACGTCCTGACTTTC.

The rearrangement joins TRBV5-1 to TRBJ2-2, with a weak D call TRBD1 (6 bases). The V end was cut by 0 bases, the J end by 2 bases, with 8 bases between. The CDR3 is 15 residues long. Germline V CDR1 and CDR2: SGHRS, YFSETQ. As DNA, the CDR3 is TGCGCCAGCAGCTTGGCACAGGGTAACACCGGGGAGCTGTTTTTT. Translated, it gives CASSLAQGNTGELFF.

This clone has just a few counts. The gene calls are TRBV2 and TRBJ2-2; possible D gene TRBD1, 6 bases. CDR1 is SNHLY, CDR2 FYNNEI, per germline. V lost 3 bases and J lost 7, with 15 bases in between. The CDR3 is 15 residues long. CDR3 residues: CASSEALRGSGELFF. The CDR3 DNA is TGTGCCAGCAGTGAGGCGCTCAGGGGTAGCGGGGAGCTGTTTTTT.

V is TRBV19 and J is TRBJ2-1; 9 bases line up with TRBD1. Trimming removed 5 bases from V and 6 bases from J; junction bases left unmatched: 11. CDR1 and CDR2 (germline): LNHDA, SQIVND (reference sequence). The length of the CDR3 is 16 residues. CDR3 sequence: CASSPPEDRGFNEQFF. In DNA, the CDR3 is TGTGCCAGTAGTCCGCCGGAGGACAGGGGCTTCAATGAGCAGTTCTTC.

To note about this clone: Other DNA sequences of this sample code for an identical CDR3. The chain is built from TRBV18 and TRBJ2-3; 13 nucleotides line up with TRBD2. In germline, CDR1 is KGHSH, CDR2 LQKENI. V was clipped by 2 bases and J by 6 bases; unmatched bases: 2. The CDR3 totals 15 residues. CDR3 region: CASSPGLAGADTQYF. CDR3 DNA: TGTGCCAGCTCACCAGGACTAGCGGGGGCCGATACGCAGTATTTT.

The V gene is TRBV28, the J gene TRBJ2-2; the match to TRBD1 covers 8 bases. This CDR3 has 13 amino acids. V lost 10 bases and J lost 7; bases outside the gene matches: 8. In germline, CDR1 is MDHEN, CDR2 SYDVKM. Written as DNA, the CDR3 is TGTGCCACCCGACAGGGGCGAAGCGGGGAGCTGTTTTTT. Its protein is CATRQGRSGELFF.

The V call is TRBV4-1, the J call TRBJ2-7; TRBD2 agrees at 8 bases. The CDR3 is made up of 15 amino acids. Per the germline V gene, CDR1 is MGHRA and CDR2 is YSYEKL. Trimming took 5 bases from V and 2 from J; bases not matched to a gene: 8. The CDR3 sequence: CASSASGRGAYEQYF. The CDR3 DNA is TGCGCCAGCAGCGCGAGCGGGAGAGGCGCCTACGAGCAGTACTTC.

This clone was found a few times. The V gene is TRBV5-4, the J gene TRBJ1-1; the match to TRBD1 covers 7 bases. CDR3 length: 16 amino acids. In germline, CDR1 is SGHNT, CDR2 YYREEE (reference sequence). The junction had 7 bases not matched to a gene; V was cut back by 0 bases and J by 2 bases. CDR3 DNA sequence: TGTGCCAGCAGCTTGGGACCGGGACAGAGAAACACTGAAGCTTTCTTT. Translated, it gives CASSLGPGQRNTEAFF.

This clone was counted a few times. The V and J genes are TRBV13 and TRBJ1-2, with a weak D call TRBD1 (6 bases). Looked up from germline, CDR1 is PRHDT and CDR2 is FYEKMQ (reference sequence). Trimming removed 4 bases at V and 7 bases at J, with 16 bases between. This CDR3 region has 14 residues. In DNA form, the CDR3 reads TGTGCCAGCAGCTCCCGGGGGGGGCGGCGTGGCTACACCTTC. Amino acids: CASSSRGGRRGYTF.

V gene TRBV6-1 combines with J gene TRBJ1-1; TRBD1 might be the D (6 bases). Trimming removed 4 bases at V and 4 bases at J, with 13 bases between. The CDR3 consists of 14 residues. Germline loops: CDR1 MNHNS, CDR2 SASEGT. CDR3 amino acids: CASSVGGAVTEAFF. The CDR3 coding sequence is TGTGCCAGCAGTGTAGGGGGAGCGGTCACTGAAGCTTTCTTT.

This chain's CDR3 is CASSQTSGLTDTQYF. CDR3 nucleotides: TGTGCCAGCAGCCAGACTAGCGGTCTCACAGATACGCAGTATTTT. The rearrangement joins TRBV7-9 to TRBJ2-3, with TRBD2 identical over 9 bases. The CDR3 sequence is 15 residues long. Trimming cost V 5 bases and J 2 bases; bases outside gene matches: 5. Germline loops: CDR1 SEHNR, CDR2 FQNEAQ (reference sequence).

The chain is built from TRBV7-3 and TRBJ2-7; possible D gene TRBD1, 6 bases. The CDR3 consists of 15 residues. Per the germline V gene, CDR1 is SGHTA and CDR2 is FQGTGA. The V end was cut by 2 bases, the J end by 1 base, with 12 bases between. The CDR3, as DNA: TGTGCCAGCAGCTTAGTTTGGGACACTTCCTACGAGCAGTACTTC. Amino acids: CASSLVWDTSYEQYF.

The genes are TRBV19 and TRBJ2-7, with D possibly being TRBD1 (6 bases). This CDR3 is built from 14 residues. The germline V and J ends were trimmed by 3 bases and 3 bases, with 12 bases remaining between them. From germline, CDR1 is LNHDA and CDR2 SQIVND (reference sequence). This chain's CDR3 is CASSIGTGFYEQYF. Here the CDR3 DNA reads TGTGCCAGTAGTATTGGTACAGGGTTCTACGAGCAGTACTTC.

The chain uses TRBV6-4 and TRBJ2-2; TRBD1 agrees at 9 bases. J gave up 4 bases and V 5 bases, and 5 bases lay outside the gene matches. CDR1 is MRHNA, CDR2 SNTAGT, per germline. The CDR3 consists of 15 residues. CDR3 protein: CASSKGQGGTGELFF. CDR3 DNA sequence: TGTGCCAGCAGTAAGGGACAGGGCGGCACCGGGGAGCTGTTTTTT.

V is TRBV7-3 and J is TRBJ2-1, with D tentatively TRBD1 (6 bases). Trimming took 6 bases from V and 6 from J, leaving 18 bases between them. CDR3 length: 15 amino acids. CDR1 is SGHTA and CDR2 is FQGTGA in the germline V gene. The CDR3 sequence: CASREGRGSVNEQFF. CDR3 bases: TGTGCCAGCAGGGAAGGTAGGGGGAGCGTCAATGAGCAGTTCTTC.

This clone has just a few counts. This sequence joins TRBV2 and TRBJ2-2; TRBD2 aligns across 7 bases. With 4 bases clipped from V and 5 bases from J, the junction kept 10 bases outside the gene matches. Germline V gives CDR1 SNHLY, CDR2 FYNNEI. This CDR3 is 16 amino acids long. DNA of the CDR3: TGTGCCAGCAGTGCCTGGGGAGGGGCGAGTACCGGGGAGCTGTTTTTT. Translation: CASSAWGGASTGELFF. Full variable domain (missing parts from reference TRBV2 and TRBJ2-2): EPEVTQTPSHQVTQMGQEVILRCVPISNHLYFYWYRQILGQKVEFLVSFYNNEISEKSEIFDDQFSVERPDGSNFTLKIRSTKLEDSAMYFCASSAWGGASTGELFFGEGSRLTVL.

The chain links TRBV7-9 to TRBJ2-1; TRBD2 matches 11 bases. The CDR3 sequence is 16 residues long. The germline gives CDR1 SEHNR, CDR2 FQNEAQ (reference sequence). Losses at the gene ends were 4 bases for V and 2 bases for J; bases not matched to a gene: 4. The CDR3: CASSSVSGRAYNEQFF. The CDR3 nucleotides read TGTGCCAGCAGCTCCGTTAGCGGGAGGGCCTACAATGAGCAGTTCTTC.

This chain joins TRBV29-1 and TRBJ1-1; D is ambiguous. The V and J ends lost 0 bases and 3 bases respectively, with 8 bases between them. CDR1 and CDR2 from the germline V gene are SQVTM and ANQGSEA. This CDR3 contains 13 residues. The CDR3 sequence is CSVEDDTYTEAFF. CDR3 nucleotide sequence: TGCAGCGTTGAAGATGACACGTACACTGAAGCTTTCTTT.

The DNA of the CDR3 is TGTGCCAGCAGTGGACAGGACAGGGTAGGCACTGAAGCTTTCTTT. This gives the protein CASSGQDRVGTEAFF. This chain uses TRBV6-1 with TRBJ1-1; 8 nucleotides line up with TRBD1. The CDR3 totals 15 residues. V dropped 4 bases and J dropped 4; count of bases not matched to a gene: 8. Germline V gives CDR1 MNHNS, CDR2 SASEGT.